This TCR beta chain was identified during a study of tumor-infiltrating lymphocytes in primary liver carcinoma. About the research overall: Stage T1-T3 N0M0 and a size of about 4.2 to 10 cm characterized the tumors.

The germline V gene has CDR1 SGHDT and CDR2 YYEEEE. CDR3 size: 16 residues. Study-wide points: A fraction of only about 7-25% of top clones appeared in all five tumor regions.

Starting material of about 480 ng total RNA yielded TCR beta cDNA via a constant-region primer. Library construction for TCR beta comprised three nested multiplex PCR rounds performed with slightly modified ARM-PCR. Use of TRBV1-TRBV30 forward primers with a C-beta reverse primer characterized the first two PCR rounds, which lasted around 9 cycles each. TCRdb itself ran the multiplex PCR reads through MiXCR, one entry per CDR3 protein. The data hold 30,000 to 40,000 distinct CDR3 sequences, with 70% to 85% observed a single time. Total RNA and DNA came together from roughly 20-30 mg of bulk tissue without cell sorting. Surgery removed the patients' primary liver carcinoma. About this clonotype itself: The antigen is unknown. Mismatch with germline at one junction end may stem from a read error.

Sequenced material: liver tumor tissue from sampling region 4. The subset is: tumor region T4, right-lateral pole. The sequence derives from a man in his forties with primary liver carcinoma and hepatitis B virus infection. The chain uses TRBV5-6 and TRBJ2-1, with D perhaps matching TRBD1 or TRBD2 (5 bases each). CDR3 DNA: TGTGTCAGCAGCTTGGTTGCAGGAGCTGGGGGCAATGAGCAGTTCTTC. This gives the protein CVSSLVAGAGGNEQFF.